Following are 27 T cell receptor beta chains from one sample sequenced in a study of cytomegalovirus exposure and HLA in healthy donors. In the PCR, 60 Vbeta and 13 Jbeta primers were used. TCRdb's table, derived via immunoSEQ multiplex PCR, lists solely in-frame clones and lacks some. Here the sample spans some 96,000 clones, around 60% being singletons. The source material was PBMCs. All receptors derive from a man in his sixties in good health and CMV-seronegative.

This clone was observed once. The chain uses TRBV25-1 and TRBJ1-1; 9 bases match TRBD1. The V and J ends lost 8 bases and 4 bases, in that order; junction bases with no gene match: 8. Germline V gene lookup returns CDR1 MGHDK and CDR2 SYGVNS. The CDR3 extends over 14 amino acids. This CDR3 reads CASLQGAEATEAFF. CDR3 bases: TGTGCCAGCTTACAGGGGGCGGAGGCCACTGAAGCTTTCTTT.

This chain links TRBV9 with TRBJ2-7; 14 bases map to TRBD2. The CDR3 covers 18 residues. Germline loops: CDR1 SGDLS, CDR2 YYNGEE. V shed 3 bases, J shed 0 bases, and the junction held 8 bases outside the gene matches. The CDR3 protein is CASSAGLAGERISYEQYF. The DNA of the CDR3 is TGTGCCAGCAGCGCGGGACTAGCGGGAGAGAGAATCTCCTACGAGCAGTACTTC.

This clone was seen more than once but under ten times. The chain carries TRBV21-1 and TRBJ2-7; no DNA check was done on the table's D call, TRBD1. TRBV21-1 is recorded as a pseudogene. The CDR3 runs 20 residues. CDR3 residues: CASSKKGGQGGSSGGYEQYF. CDR3 nucleotide sequence: TGTGCCAGCAGCAAAAAAGGGGGACAGGGAGGCTCCTCGGGGGGTTACGAGCAGTACTTC.

There are a few counts of this clone. The genes are TRBV6-1 and TRBJ2-1, with D tentatively TRBD1 (6 bases). The CDR3 extends over 13 amino acids. The V and J ends lost 4 bases and 10 bases respectively, with 14 bases between them. Germline values: CDR1 MNHNS, CDR2 SASEGT. The CDR3 DNA reads as TGTGCCAGCAGTGCTCTCGCCGGGACAGAGCAGTTCTTC. It is translated as CASSALAGTEQFF.

This clone was counted between two and nine times. V usage is TRBV29-1 and J usage is TRBJ2-1; 11 nucleotides match TRBD2. The CDR3 has 14 amino acids. Germline trimming cut 8 bases from V and 10 bases from J; bases unmatched to any gene: 13. Germline loops: CDR1 SQVTM, CDR2 ANQGSEA. Here the CDR3 DNA reads TGCAGCTGTCTAATTGAAAGGACTAGCGGGGAGCAGTTCTTC. Protein sequence: CSCLIERTSGEQFF.

This clone appeared a single time. Other DNA sequences of this sample code for an identical CDR3. The chain carries TRBV5-1 and TRBJ2-3, with TRBD2 matching over 13 bases. The CDR3 is made up of 16 amino acids. Germline CDR1 and CDR2: SGHRS and YFSETQ. Trimming at V came to 0 bases and at J to 3 bases, leaving 1 base not matched to a gene. The CDR3 DNA sequence: TGCGCCAGCAGCTTGGGGGGACTAGCGGGAACAGATACGCAGTATTTT. It specifies CASSLGGLAGTDTQYF.

The V call is TRBV7-8, the J call TRBJ1-2; 7 bases agree with TRBD1. Germline assignment: CDR1 SGHVS and CDR2 FQNEAQ. This CDR3 spans 15 amino acids. The junction had 6 bases not matched to a gene; V was cut back by 5 bases and J by 0 bases. CDR3: CASSPNRGTNYGYTF. The CDR3 DNA is TGTGCCAGCAGCCCCAACAGGGGTACTAACTATGGCTACACCTTC.

The CDR3 nucleotides read TGTGCCAGCAGGGACCTAGCGGGAGGAACGAACACCGGGGAGCTGTTTTTT. Translated, it gives CASRDLAGGTNTGELFF. The rearrangement joins TRBV2 to TRBJ2-2; 11 bases are a match to TRBD2. Germline assignment: CDR1 SNHLY and CDR2 FYNNEI. This CDR3 contains 17 residues. Trimming removed 6 bases from V and 0 bases from J; junction bases left unmatched: 6. Full variable domain (outside the CDR3, taken from reference TRBV2 and TRBJ2-2): EPEVTQTPSHQVTQMGQEVILRCVPISNHLYFYWYRQILGQKVEFLVSFYNNEISEKSEIFDDQFSVERPDGSNFTLKIRSTKLEDSAMYFCASRDLAGGTNTGELFFGEGSRLTVL.

V is TRBV7-9 and J is TRBJ2-3; 11 bases align to TRBD1. The CDR3 consists of 17 residues. Germline lookup yields CDR1 SEHNR and CDR2 FQNEAQ (reference sequence). The junction had 16 bases not matched to a gene; V was cut back by 5 bases and J by 9 bases. The CDR3 coding sequence is TGTGCCAGCAGCCCAATTTGGACAGGGGGCAATCAGTGGACGCAGTATTTT. Protein: CASSPIWTGGNQWTQYF.

The chain is built from TRBV9 and TRBJ1-2; possibly TRBD1 for D (6 bases). V dropped 2 bases and J dropped 6 bases, with 23 bases sitting between them. Germline V gives CDR1 SGDLS, CDR2 YYNGEE. The CDR3 has 17 residues. This chain's CDR3 is CASSVLDRGAAPNGYTF. Written as DNA, the CDR3 is TGTGCCAGCAGCGTCCTAGACCGGGGGGCCGCTCCCAATGGCTACACCTTC.

The gene calls are TRBV6-1 and TRBJ2-7, with D tentatively TRBD1 (5 bases). CDR1 MNHNS and CDR2 SASEGT come from the germline V gene. There are 13 residues in the CDR3. V dropped 6 bases and J dropped 0 bases, with 9 bases sitting between them. The CDR3 spells CASRGQSSYEQYF. CDR3 coding DNA: TGTGCCAGCAGAGGACAAAGCTCCTACGAGCAGTACTTC.

The J gene is TRBJ2-1, the V gene TRBV5-1; no reliable D call. The CDR3 is 14 amino acids. Trimming cost V 1 base and J 3 bases, with 8 bases left between them. CDR1 and CDR2 from the germline V gene are SGHRS and YFSETQ. The CDR3 region has the DNA TGCGCCAGCAGCTTGATAGCAGACTACAATGAGCAGTTCTTC. Protein: CASSLIADYNEQFF.

The V gene is TRBV19, the J gene TRBJ1-1; D is ambiguous. From germline, CDR1 is LNHDA and CDR2 SQIVND (reference sequence). The ends were cut back, 1 base at V and 3 bases at J, with 6 bases in the middle. The CDR3 extends over 13 amino acids. The CDR3 is CASSIAQDTEAFF. DNA of the CDR3: TGTGCCAGTAGTATAGCTCAGGACACTGAAGCTTTCTTT.

This clone came up a few times. The V gene is TRBV6-1, the J gene TRBJ1-2; no reliable D call. The ends were cut back, 10 bases at V and 8 bases at J, with 11 bases in the middle. The CDR3 is 10 amino acids. CDR1 is MNHNS and CDR2 is SASEGT in the germline V gene. DNA for the CDR3: TGTGCCACGGAGTCTTACGGCTACACCTTC. Translating gives CATESYGYTF.

The V call is TRBV7-2, the J call TRBJ1-5; D is unresolved. Germline-derived CDR1 and CDR2 are SGHTA and FQGNSA. The V end lost 3 bases, the J end lost 6 bases, and 6 bases lay between the germline ends. The CDR3 sequence is 12 residues long. CDR3 amino acids: CASSFSSQPQHF. The CDR3 coding sequence is TGTGCCAGCAGCTTTAGTAGTCAGCCCCAGCATTTT.

The chain uses TRBV28 and TRBJ1-1; TRBD1 might be the D (6 bases). Germline loops: CDR1 MDHEN, CDR2 SYDVKM. The CDR3 loop spans 14 amino acids. V was pared by 6 bases and J by 0 bases, with 11 bases between. The CDR3 DNA reads as TGTGCCAGCAGGTCGGGACAAATGAACACTGAAGCTTTCTTT. Its translation is CASRSGQMNTEAFF.

The chain has TRBV28 and TRBJ2-5; TRBD2 aligns across 9 bases. TRBJ2-7 explains the end of the DNA better; the J call may be wrong. CDR3 length: 17 amino acids. CDR1 is MDHEN and CDR2 is SYDVKM in the germline V gene. The CDR3 spells CASSLYPSGTLIYEQYF. The CDR3 coding sequence is TGTGCCAGCAGTTTATATCCTAGCGGGACCCTTATCTACGAGCAGTACTTC.

In DNA, the CDR3 is TGTGCCAGCAGCTTGGATCCCCAAGGGGTCCCCCTCCACTTT. This encodes CASSLDPQGVPLHF. This rearrangement joins TRBV5-4 to TRBJ1-6, with D maybe TRBD1 (5 bases). In germline, CDR1 is SGHNT, CDR2 YYREEE (reference sequence). V was pared by 0 bases and J by 13 bases, with 14 bases between. This CDR3 is 14 amino acids long.

This chain connects TRBV5-1 to TRBJ2-7; 8 positions agree with TRBD1. With V trimmed by 4 bases and J by 7 bases, 10 bases remained unmatched. The CDR3 length is 14 residues. CDR1 is SGHRS and CDR2 is YFSETQ in the germline V gene. The CDR3 DNA reads TGCGCCAGCAGCCCCCAGGGGGCAGGGAGGGAGCAGTACTTC. The encoded protein is CASSPQGAGREQYF.

This clone occurred once. V gene TRBV7-8 combines with J gene TRBJ1-1; D unresolved. Germline assignment: CDR1 SGHVS and CDR2 FQNEAQ. V gave up 2 bases and J gave up 6 bases, with 10 bases separating them. The CDR3 spans 13 residues. This chain's CDR3 is CASSLLALPEAFF. The CDR3 DNA reads TGTGCCAGCAGCTTATTAGCGCTGCCTGAAGCTTTCTTT.

The chain has TRBV7-9 and TRBJ1-1; 8 bases match TRBD1. V shed 11 bases and J 0 bases; nucleotides not matched to a gene: 11. Looked up from germline, CDR1 is SEHNR and CDR2 is FQNEAQ (reference sequence). This CDR3 contains 15 residues. The CDR3: CAAQGAGGMNTEAFF. For the CDR3, the DNA is TGTGCCGCTCAGGGGGCTGGGGGAATGAACACTGAAGCTTTCTTT.

The chain combines TRBV6-5 with TRBJ2-5, with 7 bases identical to TRBD2. The CDR3 runs 14 residues. Germline CDR1 MNHEY, CDR2 SVGAGI. Unmatched junction bases numbered 1, after V lost 2 bases and J lost 1 base. CDR3 nucleotide sequence: TGTGCCAGCAGTTACCGACTAGCCCAAGAGACCCAGTACTTC. It specifies CASSYRLAQETQYF.

This clone was observed a few times. V is TRBV5-1 and J is TRBJ1-4, with TRBD1 matching 10 bases. The CDR3 runs 15 residues. V dropped 3 bases and J dropped 6; count of bases not matched to a gene: 5. Per germline, CDR1 SGHRS and CDR2 YFSETQ. CDR3 sequence: CASSSGQGFDEKLFF. CDR3 nucleotide sequence: TGCGCCAGCAGCTCGGGACAGGGGTTCGATGAAAAACTGTTTTTT.

This clone was seen a handful of times. The gene calls are TRBV13 and TRBJ2-4, with 12 bases lining up with TRBD2. CDR3 size: 18 residues. The germline CDR1 and CDR2 sequences are PRHDT and FYEKMQ (reference sequence). V lost 5 bases and J lost 3; bases outside the gene matches: 11. The CDR3 coding sequence is TGTGCCAGCAGCGAGACTAGCGGGGGCCCGGGGGGCAAAAACATTCAGTACTTC. Its translation is CASSETSGGPGGKNIQYF.

This clone was detected only once. This chain uses TRBV6-1 with TRBJ2-5; 10 bases map to TRBD2. CDR3 length equals 14 residues. Germline values: CDR1 MNHNS, CDR2 SASEGT. The ends lost 2 bases at V and 4 bases at J; junction bases unmatched: 1. CDR3 in DNA: TGTGCCAGCAGTGAACTAGCGGGAGCAGAGACCCAGTACTTC. Protein product: CASSELAGAETQYF.

V is TRBV7-2 and J is TRBJ2-7; 7 bases match TRBD2. With V trimmed by 4 bases and J by 4 bases, 13 bases remained unmatched. Germline CDR1 SGHTA, CDR2 FQGNSA. The CDR3 totals 16 residues. CDR3 nucleotides: TGTGCCAGCAGCTCCCCAAAGCGGGGCGTCTCTTACGAGCAGTACTTC. Protein sequence: CASSSPKRGVSYEQYF.

CDR3 in DNA: TGTGCCAGTAGGTCGACAGGGCTGGCCGGGGAGCTGTTTTTT. Its protein product is CASRSTGLAGELFF. V gene TRBV19 combines with J gene TRBJ2-2; 7 nucleotides align to TRBD1. Germline values: CDR1 LNHDA, CDR2 SQIVND (reference sequence). V trimming: 6 bases; J trimming: 6 bases; junction bases outside the gene matches: 7. This CDR3 has 14 amino acids.